The 32 T cell receptor beta chains below were found in one sample sequenced in a study of PD-L1 blockade in urothelial cancer (dated by TCRdb to about 2017). Library generation was performed with the immunoSEQ multiplex PCR assay. Here the immuneACCESS table is served through TCRdb, limited to in-frame sequences with V and J called. Missing clones are a known gap in these copies; in checked studies unresolved V genes cover under half, and the rest lacks a known reason. Present in this sample are approximately 100,000 clones, approximately 85% of which were seen just once. Together, the top ten hold approximately 2.4% of the sample. The sequencing used PBMCs, collected around atezolizumab (anti-PD-L1) treatment. These receptors came from a man over 45 with urothelial cancer.

This chain joins TRBV2 and TRBJ2-4; TRBD2 might be the D (5 bases). The CDR3 loop spans 15 amino acids. CDR1 is SNHLY, CDR2 FYNNEI, per germline. The ends were cut back, 8 bases at V and 0 bases at J, with 14 bases in the middle. The DNA of the CDR3 is TGTGCCAGCTCCAATGGAGGCCTAGCCAAAAACATTCAGTACTTC. Protein: CASSNGGLAKNIQYF.

The chain is built from TRBV2 and TRBJ2-3; possible D gene TRBD2, 6 bases. Germline-derived CDR1 and CDR2 are SNHLY and FYNNEI. The V gene lost 4 bases and the J gene lost 0 bases, with 14 bases spanning the gap. This CDR3 is 16 amino acids long. The CDR3 region is CASSASGPLSTDTQYF. The CDR3 DNA sequence: TGTGCCAGCAGTGCCAGCGGGCCACTTAGCACAGATACGCAGTATTTT.

The chain carries TRBV5-6 and TRBJ2-7; D call uncertain. Germline values: CDR1 SGHDT, CDR2 YYEEEE. Trimming stripped 0 bases from V and 0 bases from J, with 10 bases between. The CDR3 totals 15 residues. CDR3 sequence: CASSLGSTLSYEQYF. DNA for the CDR3: TGTGCCAGCAGCTTGGGTAGCACTCTCTCCTACGAGCAGTACTTC.

The chain recombines TRBV7-2 with TRBJ2-7; 9 bases line up with TRBD2. Germline lookup yields CDR1 SGHTA and CDR2 FQGNSA. Unmatched junction bases numbered 11, after V lost 5 bases and J lost 0 bases. This CDR3 contains 17 residues. The CDR3 here is CASSRSMTSGVSYEQYF. Written as DNA, the CDR3 is TGTGCCAGCAGCCGGTCGATGACTAGCGGAGTCTCCTACGAGCAGTACTTC.

V gene TRBV14 combines with J gene TRBJ2-7, with D perhaps matching TRBD2 (5 bases). Trimming left V 2 bases short and J 3 bases short, with 11 bases between. Germline V gene lookup returns CDR1 SGHDN and CDR2 FVKESK. This CDR3 has 14 residues. The CDR3, as DNA: TGTGCCAGCAGCCAATTCGGGGATTTCTACGAGCAGTACTTC. As protein: CASSQFGDFYEQYF.

This clone showed up just once. The J gene is TRBJ2-4, the V gene TRBV18; tentatively, D is TRBD2 (5 bases). Germline lookup yields CDR1 KGHSH and CDR2 LQKENI. The CDR3 totals 17 residues. Trimming stripped 3 bases from V and 1 base from J, with 16 bases between. DNA of the CDR3: TGTGCCAGCTCACCCAACGGACTCCCCGGCGCCAAAAACATTCAGTACTTC. This translates into CASSPNGLPGAKNIQYF.

V gene TRBV5-1 combines with J gene TRBJ2-1; TRBD2 might be the D (6 bases). Deletions cut 1 base from V and 3 bases from J, with 11 bases between. The CDR3 has 15 residues. Per germline, CDR1 SGHRS and CDR2 YFSETQ. CDR3 sequence: CASSLLVRDYNEQFF. In nucleotides, the CDR3 is TGCGCCAGCAGCTTGTTAGTGCGGGACTACAATGAGCAGTTCTTC.

The rearrangement joins TRBV5-1 to TRBJ2-7; tentatively, D is TRBD2 (6 bases). V shed 3 bases and J shed 0 bases, with 16 bases lying between them. Germline V gene sequence: CDR1 SGHRS, CDR2 YFSETQ. This CDR3 has 16 residues. CDR3 amino acids: CASSSGPFGSSYEQYF. CDR3 nucleotide sequence: TGCGCCAGCAGCTCCGGCCCTTTCGGGAGCTCCTACGAGCAGTACTTC.

This CDR3 is CASSPPGSYEQYF. The CDR3 DNA reads TGTGCCAGCAGCCCGCCCGGCTCCTACGAGCAGTACTTC. The chain uses TRBV11-2 and TRBJ2-7; no firm D call. Trimming pared 5 bases from V and 0 bases from J, leaving 8 bases between. The germline V gene encodes CDR1 SGHAT and CDR2 FQNNGV. The CDR3 is 13 residues long. Full variable domain (outside the CDR3, taken from reference TRBV11-2 and TRBJ2-7): EAGVAQSPRYKIIEKRQSVAFWCNPISGHATLYWYQQILGQGPKLLIQFQNNGVVDDSQLPKDRFSAERLKGVDSTLKIQPAKLEDSAVYLCASSPPGSYEQYFGPGTRLTVT.

The gene calls are TRBV5-1 and TRBJ2-7; 7 bases are shared with TRBD2. Germline V lookup: CDR1 SGHRS, CDR2 YFSETQ. The V gene end was trimmed by 4 bases and the J gene end by 0 bases; junction bases not matched to a gene: 1. This CDR3 is 13 amino acids long. This chain's CDR3 is CASSRDYSYEQYF. CDR3 DNA: TGCGCCAGCAGCCGGGACTACTCCTACGAGCAGTACTTC.

The chain couples TRBV5-8 to TRBJ2-1; 8 nucleotides line up with TRBD2. This CDR3 contains 14 residues. Germline trimming cut 2 bases from V and 6 bases from J; bases unmatched to any gene: 4. The germline gives CDR1 SGHTS, CDR2 YDEGEE. The DNA of the CDR3 is TGTGCCAGCAGCTTCGGGGGGGGCCGCAATGAGCAGTTCTTC. Its translation is CASSFGGGRNEQFF.

J is TRBJ2-7 and V is TRBV7-3; perhaps TRBD1 as D (5 bases). The V gene's germline CDR1 is SGHTA and CDR2 FQGTGA. V was trimmed by 5 bases and J by 1 base, leaving 12 bases between them. CDR3 length: 14 amino acids. CDR3 nucleotide sequence: TGTGCCAGCAGCCCCTTGGACAATTCCTACGAGCAGTACTTC. Translated, it gives CASSPLDNSYEQYF.

The V and J genes are TRBV19 and TRBJ2-2; no definite D call. Trimming pared 3 bases from V and 1 base from J, leaving 12 bases between. This CDR3 is 16 amino acids long. Germline V gene data show CDR1 as LNHDA and CDR2 as SQIVND (reference sequence). CDR3 DNA: TGTGCCAGTAGTATGTTTACTTCCTGGAACACCGGGGAGCTGTTTTTT. Protein sequence: CASSMFTSWNTGELFF.

The chain recombines TRBV30 with TRBJ2-7; D may be TRBD1 (6 bases). Germline lookup yields CDR1 GTSNPN and CDR2 SVGIG (reference sequence). V lost 2 bases and J lost 6, with 14 bases in between. The CDR3 sequence is 13 residues long. In DNA form, the CDR3 reads TGTGCCTGGAGTAGGGGGTGGGTCCCCGAGCAGTACTTC. Its translation: CAWSRGWVPEQYF.

Notes on this clone: Other DNA sequences in the sample encode the same CDR3. This chain links TRBV5-1 with TRBJ1-1, with D maybe TRBD1 (5 bases). CDR3 length: 11 amino acids. Germline V CDR1 and CDR2: SGHRS, YFSETQ. V was shortened by 0 bases and J by 8 bases, with 5 bases between the two germline ends. The CDR3 DNA reads TGCGCCAGCAGCTTGGACAGGGAAGCTTTCTTT. Its translation is CASSLDREAFF.

The chain employs TRBV5-4 and TRBJ1-2, with 9 positions matching TRBD1. The CDR3 spans 15 residues. Germline-derived CDR1 and CDR2 are SGHNT and YYREEE (reference sequence). Trimming cost V 2 bases and J 5 bases; bases outside gene matches: 7. In nucleotides, the CDR3 is TGTGCCAGCAGCTTTGGACAGGGGAGGGTGTATGGCTACACCTTC. This encodes CASSFGQGRVYGYTF. The full variable domain, its missing parts supplied by reference TRBV5-4 and TRBJ1-2, is ETGVTQSPTHLIKTRGQQVTLRCSSQSGHNTVSWYQQALGQGPQFIFQYYREEENGRGNFPPRFSGLQFPNYSSELNVNALELDDSALYLCASSFGQGRVYGYTFGSGTRLTVV.

The chain has TRBV5-1 and TRBJ2-1; 8 bases are shared with TRBD2. Germline CDR1 reads SGHRS; CDR2 reads YFSETQ. This CDR3 region has 15 residues. V shed 1 base and J 6 bases; nucleotides not matched to a gene: 6. The CDR3 nucleotides are TGCGCCAGCAGCTTGCAGCCGGGGGGGGGCAATGAGCAGTTCTTC. Translation: CASSLQPGGGNEQFF.

The chain combines TRBV7-6 with TRBJ2-1; 8 bases align to TRBD2. The CDR3 runs to 14 residues. In germline, CDR1 is SGHVS, CDR2 FNYEAQ. J gave up 7 bases and V 5 bases, and 7 bases lay outside the gene matches. In DNA, the CDR3 is TGTGCCAGCAGCCAGAGCGGGAGAGGGAATGAGCAGTTCTTC. Translated: CASSQSGRGNEQFF.

The gene calls are TRBV7-9 and TRBJ1-1; D is unclear. This CDR3 has 14 amino acids. The germline V gene encodes CDR1 SEHNR and CDR2 FQNEAQ (reference sequence). The germline V and J ends were trimmed by 0 bases and 5 bases, with 10 bases remaining between them. The CDR3 nucleotides are TGTGCCAGCAGCTTAGCCCCGGAGGGAACTGAAGCTTTCTTT. Amino acids: CASSLAPEGTEAFF.

V and J are TRBV9 and TRBJ2-7; D perhaps matches TRBD2 (5 bases). Germline V gene data show CDR1 as SGDLS and CDR2 as YYNGEE. The CDR3 runs 15 residues. Deletions cut 4 bases from V and 2 bases from J, with 16 bases between. The CDR3 DNA reads as TGTGCCAGCAGCCTAACGACGGGATCCACCTACGAGCAGTACTTC. Translating gives CASSLTTGSTYEQYF.

The chain carries TRBV28 and TRBJ1-5; D not resolved. CDR1 MDHEN and CDR2 SYDVKM come from the germline V gene. This CDR3 is 16 amino acids long. V was clipped by 4 bases and J by 0 bases, with 13 bases between them. CDR3 sequence: CASSSSKRGSNQPQHF. DNA of the CDR3: TGTGCCAGCAGTTCAAGTAAGAGAGGTAGCAATCAGCCCCAGCATTTT.

This sequence joins TRBV18 and TRBJ2-7; 11 nucleotides agree with TRBD2. The length of the CDR3 is 16 residues. Unmatched junction bases numbered 6, after V lost 3 bases and J lost 2 bases. Germline CDR1 and CDR2: KGHSH and LQKENI. The CDR3 DNA follows: TGTGCCAGCTCACCCCTCGGGACTAGCGGAACCTACGAGCAGTACTTC. Translating it yields CASSPLGTSGTYEQYF.

The J gene is TRBJ2-7, the V gene TRBV9; 7 nucleotides match TRBD1. V trimming: 3 bases; J trimming: 3 bases; junction bases outside the gene matches: 3. The CDR3 has 13 amino acids. Germline V lookup: CDR1 SGDLS, CDR2 YYNGEE. CDR3 in DNA: TGTGCCAGCAGCGCCGGACAGGACTACGAGCAGTACTTC. Its protein product is CASSAGQDYEQYF.

V is TRBV19 and J is TRBJ1-4, with 9 bases fitting TRBD1. Germline loops: CDR1 LNHDA, CDR2 SQIVND (reference sequence). The CDR3 contains 15 residues. The ends lost 5 bases at V and 7 bases at J; junction bases unmatched: 8. The CDR3 is CASSYNRDRVEKLFF. The CDR3 DNA reads TGTGCCAGTAGTTACAACCGGGACAGGGTTGAAAAACTGTTTTTT.

This chain links TRBV19 with TRBJ1-5, with D possibly being TRBD1 (5 bases). Germline assignment: CDR1 LNHDA and CDR2 SQIVND (reference sequence). CDR3 length: 18 residues. V lost 8 bases and J lost 0, with 23 bases in between. The CDR3 loop reads CASSPQGLIGFSNQPQHF. As DNA, the CDR3 is TGTGCCAGTTCCCCCCAGGGCCTAATCGGGTTTAGCAATCAGCCCCAGCATTTT.

This chain uses TRBV27 with TRBJ2-5, with D possibly matching TRBD2 (5 bases). Trimming pared 8 bases from V and 5 bases from J, leaving 18 bases between. The germline V gene encodes CDR1 MNHEY and CDR2 SMNVEV (reference sequence). This CDR3 is 14 amino acids long. This CDR3 reads CASALNIGGETQYF. CDR3 sequence (DNA): TGTGCCAGCGCCCTTAATATTGGAGGCGAGACCCAGTACTTC.

This clone was observed once. The J gene is TRBJ2-2, the V gene TRBV6-5, with a tentative D call TRBD2 (5 bases). Looked up from germline, CDR1 is MNHEY and CDR2 is SVGAGI. This CDR3 has 14 residues. V lost 2 bases, J lost 4 bases, and 8 bases lay in between. The chain's CDR3 is CASSYVATTGELFF. The CDR3 DNA is TGTGCCAGCAGTTACGTAGCGACCACCGGGGAGCTGTTTTTT.

V gene TRBV11-3 combines with J gene TRBJ2-1, with no clear D. V gave up 5 bases and J gave up 8 bases, with 13 bases separating them. CDR1 SGHNT and CDR2 YENEEA come from the germline V gene. This CDR3 has 13 residues. The CDR3 DNA is TGTGCCAGCAGCCGCGAGTCGATTGATGAGCAGTTCTTC. Amino acids: CASSRESIDEQFF.

CDR3 sequence: CASSLAGGPDTQYF. The CDR3 DNA follows: TGTGCCAGCAGCTTGGCGGGAGGACCAGATACGCAGTATTTT. The chain uses TRBV5-6 and TRBJ2-3, with TRBD2 identical over 7 bases. J was trimmed by 4 bases and V by 0 bases; bases with no gene match: 2. This CDR3 is built from 14 residues. The germline V gene has CDR1 SGHDT and CDR2 YYEEEE.

To note about this clone: The sample holds other DNA sequences that translate to the same CDR3. The chain is built from TRBV5-1 and TRBJ1-1; weak D call: TRBD1 (6 bases). The CDR3 totals 14 residues. The V and J ends lost 2 bases and 1 base respectively, with 9 bases between them. Germline V gives CDR1 SGHRS, CDR2 YFSETQ. In DNA form, the CDR3 reads TGCGCCAGCAGCTTACTACAGGGGAACACTGAAGCTTTCTTT. This sequence encodes CASSLLQGNTEAFF.

This chain uses TRBV19 with TRBJ2-7; 7 bases agree with TRBD2. Per the germline V gene, CDR1 is LNHDA and CDR2 is SQIVND (reference sequence). Trimming took 2 bases from V and 3 from J; bases not matched to a gene: 4. This CDR3 region has 14 residues. In nucleotides, the CDR3 is TGTGCCAGTAGTATAAGCGGGACTATCTACGAGCAGTACTTC. Translation: CASSISGTIYEQYF.

The J gene is TRBJ1-2, the V gene TRBV9; 9 nucleotides line up with TRBD1. The CDR3 loop spans 15 amino acids. Germline CDR1 SGDLS, CDR2 YYNGEE. Trimming at V came to 5 bases and at J to 7 bases, leaving 12 bases not matched to a gene. In DNA, the CDR3 is TGTGCCAGCAGTAAAGTGGGGGACAGGGTACCTGGCTACACCTTC. Translating it yields CASSKVGDRVPGYTF.